The 27 T cell receptor beta chains below were found in one sample sequenced in a study of immune evolution from preneoplasia to lung adenocarcinoma. The table came from immunoSEQ multiplex PCR; TCRdb's copy has only in-frame clones and leaves some out. The profile shows about 41,000 clones, approximately 79% of them singletons. Sequenced input: FFPE invasive lung adenocarcinoma tissue. Receptors were obtained from a person between 60 and 69 years old with lung adenocarcinoma.

This clone was detected only a few times. This chain uses TRBV29-1 with TRBJ2-7, with a tentative D call TRBD2 (6 bases). CDR3 length equals 13 residues. The V end lost 5 bases, the J end lost 7 bases, and 18 bases lay between the germline ends. CDR1 SQVTM and CDR2 ANQGSEA come from the germline V gene. The CDR3 nucleotides are TGCAGCGTTCAAGCGGGCAGGGTGAGGGAGCAGTACTTC. Amino acids: CSVQAGRVREQYF.

The chain combines TRBV6-1 with TRBJ2-5; TRBD2 matches at 8 bases. Losses at the gene ends were 4 bases for V and 4 bases for J; bases not matched to a gene: 8. Germline loops: CDR1 MNHNS, CDR2 SASEGT. This CDR3 comprises 15 residues. For the CDR3, the DNA is TGTGCCAGCAGTGGGACCGGGACTAGACGAGAGACCCAGTACTTC. Its protein product is CASSGTGTRRETQYF.

The chain recombines TRBV28 with TRBJ2-3, with TRBD1 matching 9 bases. Germline values: CDR1 MDHEN, CDR2 SYDVKM. The CDR3 is 16 residues long. V trimming: 6 bases; J trimming: 1 base; junction bases outside the gene matches: 8. The CDR3 protein is CASSSPQGAGTDTQYF. The CDR3 region has the DNA TGTGCCAGCAGCTCTCCACAGGGGGCAGGCACAGATACGCAGTATTTT.

A single count supports this clone. The V and J genes are TRBV15 and TRBJ2-2; the D gene is possibly TRBD1 (6 bases). V lost 0 bases and J 4 bases, leaving 18 bases between the germline ends. The CDR3 is 18 amino acids. The germline V gene has CDR1 LNHNV and CDR2 YYDKDF (reference sequence). The CDR3 DNA follows: TGTGCCACCAGCAGAGATCGTCTAGGACAGACGGGCACCGGGGAGCTGTTTTTT. It is translated as CATSRDRLGQTGTGELFF.

The gene calls are TRBV10-2 and TRBJ2-3, with 12 positions matching TRBD2. Unmatched junction bases numbered 1, after V lost 7 bases and J lost 5 bases. CDR1 is WSHSY and CDR2 is SAAADI in the germline V gene. This CDR3 contains 13 residues. CDR3 residues: CASTSGRGDTQYF. Written as DNA, the CDR3 is TGCGCCAGCACTAGCGGGAGGGGAGATACGCAGTATTTT.

The chain uses TRBV30 and TRBJ2-6; possibly TRBD1 for D (6 bases). The CDR3 totals 15 residues. Germline CDR1 reads GTSNPN; CDR2 reads SVGIG (reference sequence). Trimming stripped 4 bases from V and 0 bases from J, with 10 bases between. The CDR3 sequence is CAWMFRGSGANVLTF. The DNA of the CDR3 is TGTGCCTGGATGTTCAGGGGCTCTGGGGCCAACGTCCTGACTTTC.

This clone has a handful of counts. The chain is built from TRBV28 and TRBJ2-7; TRBD2 matches at 8 bases. CDR1 is MDHEN, CDR2 SYDVKM, per germline. This CDR3 has 12 residues. V dropped 7 bases and J dropped 3; count of bases not matched to a gene: 2. The CDR3 sequence is CASTRGDYEQYF. The CDR3 DNA is TGTGCCAGCACGCGGGGGGACTACGAGCAGTACTTC.

The J gene is TRBJ2-1, the V gene TRBV5-4; D perhaps matches TRBD2 (5 bases). There are 13 residues in the CDR3. The germline CDR1 and CDR2 sequences are SGHNT and YYREEE (reference sequence). V lost 0 bases, J lost 11 bases, and 12 bases lay in between. The CDR3 spells CASSLDQLGKQFF. The DNA of the CDR3 is TGTGCCAGCAGCTTGGACCAACTCGGGAAGCAGTTCTTC.

The chain uses TRBV5-4 and TRBJ2-1; 7 nucleotides align to TRBD2. V trimming: 3 bases; J trimming: 7 bases; junction bases outside the gene matches: 10. Per the germline V gene, CDR1 is SGHNT and CDR2 is YYREEE (reference sequence). The length of the CDR3 is 15 residues. The CDR3 nucleotides are TGTGCCAGCAGCTCGCCGTCGGGGGGTTCGAATGAGCAGTTCTTC. This encodes CASSSPSGGSNEQFF.

Comments on this clone: A read error may account for a junction end that differs from germline. The rearrangement joins TRBV29-1 to TRBJ1-4; the D gene is possibly TRBD1 (5 bases). CDR1 is SQVTM, CDR2 ANQGSEA, per germline. This CDR3 spans 14 amino acids. The CDR3 nucleotides read TGCAGCATTGAAGGAGGGGTGGCAAATGAAAAACTGTTTTTT. It yields the protein CSIEGGVANEKLFF.

There are a few counts of this clone. The gene calls are TRBV5-4 and TRBJ2-7; unclear D gene. Per germline, CDR1 SGHNT and CDR2 YYREEE (reference sequence). Trimming took off 4 bases at V and 3 bases at J, with 5 bases between the two ends. This CDR3 spans 11 amino acids. CDR3 region: CASSLYYEQYF. In DNA form, the CDR3 reads TGTGCCAGCAGCCTCTACTACGAGCAGTACTTC.

This clone appeared a few times. This chain links TRBV27 with TRBJ1-2, with D possibly TRBD1 on 6 matching bases. Germline CDR1 MNHEY, CDR2 SMNVEV (reference sequence). The V end was cut by 3 bases, the J end by 7 bases, with 12 bases between. This CDR3 region has 13 residues. CDR3 DNA: TGTGCCAGCAGTTTTACAGGGTCCGGTGGCTACACCTTC. It encodes CASSFTGSGGYTF.

The chain carries TRBV7-2 and TRBJ2-6; the D is unclear. The CDR3 sequence is 16 residues long. CDR1 is SGHTA, CDR2 FQGNSA, per germline. Trimming took off 1 base at V and 0 bases at J, with 7 bases between the two ends. Here the CDR3 DNA reads TGTGCCAGCAGCTTAGTGACGCACTCTGGGGCCAACGTCCTGACTTTC. It codes for CASSLVTHSGANVLTF.

This clone was detected a few times. This chain joins TRBV4-2 and TRBJ1-2; D unresolved. Trimming cost V 0 bases and J 4 bases, with 15 bases left between them. The CDR3 totals 16 residues. Germline lookup yields CDR1 LGHNA and CDR2 YNFKEQ. CDR3 sequence (DNA): TGTGCCAGCAGCCAAGATAGCGGCAGGCTACTCTATGGCTACACCTTC. It codes for CASSQDSGRLLYGYTF.

This chain uses TRBV5-1 with TRBJ2-2; D call uncertain. Germline-derived CDR1 and CDR2 are SGHRS and YFSETQ. Trimming removed 0 bases from V and 4 bases from J, with 10 bases in between. This CDR3 spans 15 amino acids. The CDR3 region is CASSLDPLGTGELFF. CDR3 DNA sequence: TGCGCCAGCAGCTTGGACCCCCTGGGCACCGGGGAGCTGTTTTTT. The entire variable domain, with the rest obtained from reference TRBV5-1 and TRBJ2-2, is as follows: KAGVTQTPRYLIKTRGQQVTLSCSPISGHRSVSWYQQTPGQGLQFLFEYFSETQRNKGNFPGRFSGRQFSNSRSEMNVSTLELGDSALYLCASSLDPLGTGELFFGEGSRLTVL.

The V and J genes are TRBV2 and TRBJ2-2; possible D gene TRBD1, 5 bases. The V gene lost 7 bases and the J gene lost 2 bases, with 11 bases spanning the gap. Germline V gene lookup returns CDR1 SNHLY and CDR2 FYNNEI. The CDR3 totals 14 residues. CDR3 region: CASMLDSNTGELFF. CDR3 coding DNA: TGTGCCAGCATGCTTGACAGTAACACCGGGGAGCTGTTTTTT.

The rearrangement joins TRBV7-3 to TRBJ2-1; D might be TRBD1 or TRBD2, each matching 6 bases. The CDR3 contains 13 residues. Germline V gene data show CDR1 as SGHTA and CDR2 as FQGTGA. The V end was cut by 1 base, the J end by 9 bases, with 10 bases between. The CDR3 protein is CASSLKEGGEQFF. CDR3 nucleotide sequence: TGTGCCAGCAGCTTAAAAGAGGGGGGTGAGCAGTTCTTC.

The chain carries TRBV6-4 and TRBJ1-1; possible D gene TRBD1, 6 bases. The CDR3 runs 13 residues. Germline CDR1 and CDR2: MRHNA and SNTAGT. Trimming removed 5 bases from V and 5 bases from J, with 12 bases in between. CDR3 nucleotide sequence: TGTGCCAGCAGTTTAAGGGGGAGGACTGAAGCTTTCTTT. Encoded protein: CASSLRGRTEAFF.

This CDR3 is CASSSARGYYEQYF. The CDR3 coding sequence is TGTGCCAGCAGCTCTGCCAGGGGGTACTACGAGCAGTACTTC. V gene TRBV7-9 combines with J gene TRBJ2-7; 7 bases map to TRBD1. The trim removed 4 bases at V and 3 bases at J, leaving 6 bases unmatched. CDR1 is SEHNR, CDR2 FQNEAQ, per germline (reference sequence). CDR3 length equals 14 residues.

This clone has a single count. The chain carries TRBV5-1 and TRBJ2-5; 10 bases match TRBD1. The junction had 2 bases not matched to a gene; V was cut back by 0 bases and J by 3 bases. Germline CDR1 reads SGHRS; CDR2 reads YFSETQ. The length of the CDR3 is 15 residues. The DNA of the CDR3 is TGCGCCAGCAGCTTGGCCGGGACAGGGGAAGAGACCCAGTACTTC. Protein: CASSLAGTGEETQYF.

The chain combines TRBV4-1 with TRBJ1-4; a weak D match, TRBD1 (6 bases). This CDR3 contains 13 residues. V dropped 10 bases and J dropped 4 bases, with 13 bases sitting between them. From germline, CDR1 is MGHRA and CDR2 YSYEKL. The CDR3 loop is CATGQILNEKLFF. CDR3 bases: TGCGCCACAGGACAGATCCTTAATGAAAAACTGTTTTTT.

CDR3 nucleotide sequence: TGTGCCAGCAGCGTAGCGGGAGGGGAGGGATACATTCAGTACTTC. Amino acids: CASSVAGGEGYIQYF. The V gene is TRBV9, the J gene TRBJ2-4; 8 bases map to TRBD2. The germline gives CDR1 SGDLS, CDR2 YYNGEE. The CDR3 covers 15 residues. J gave up 8 bases and V 0 bases, and 7 bases lay outside the gene matches.

The gene calls are TRBV5-1 and TRBJ2-1; 7 nucleotides agree with TRBD2. Germline V gene sequence: CDR1 SGHRS, CDR2 YFSETQ. The CDR3 has 15 residues. Unmatched junction bases numbered 7, after V lost 4 bases and J lost 3 bases. DNA of the CDR3: TGCGCCAGCAGCACAACGGGACTACACTACAATGAGCAGTTCTTC. This encodes CASSTTGLHYNEQFF.

This clone occurred a few times. The V call is TRBV2, the J call TRBJ2-5; 9 bases are a match to TRBD1. The CDR3 totals 17 residues. With 2 bases clipped from V and 1 base from J, the junction kept 8 bases outside the gene matches. Germline lookup yields CDR1 SNHLY and CDR2 FYNNEI. The CDR3 DNA sequence: TGTGCCAGCAGTGAACCCCGAGGGACAGGGCGCCAAGAGACCCAGTACTTC. This codes for CASSEPRGTGRQETQYF.

V and J are TRBV5-1 and TRBJ2-3, with D possibly TRBD2 on 6 matching bases. The V gene lost 0 bases and the J gene lost 5 bases, with 16 bases spanning the gap. This CDR3 is built from 16 residues. Germline lookup yields CDR1 SGHRS and CDR2 YFSETQ. The CDR3 DNA reads TGCGCCAGCAGCTTGGTTGAAGCAGGAGGGAAAGATACGCAGTATTTT. Translating it yields CASSLVEAGGKDTQYF.

The CDR3 reads CASVDAYTDTQYF. The CDR3 DNA sequence: TGCGCCAGCGTTGACGCCTACACAGATACGCAGTATTTT. The chain uses TRBV5-1 and TRBJ2-3; D not certain. CDR3 length equals 13 residues. V was cut by 7 bases and J by 2 bases, with 11 bases left in between. Looked up from germline, CDR1 is SGHRS and CDR2 is YFSETQ. The entire variable domain, with the rest obtained from reference TRBV5-1 and TRBJ2-3, is as follows: KAGVTQTPRYLIKTRGQQVTLSCSPISGHRSVSWYQQTPGQGLQFLFEYFSETQRNKGNFPGRFSGRQFSNSRSEMNVSTLELGDSALYLCASVDAYTDTQYFGPGTRLTVL.

This sequence joins TRBV1 and TRBJ2-2; the listed D gene, TRBD1, was not tested against the DNA. TRBV1 is an annotated pseudogene. The CDR3 totals 21 residues. CDR3 DNA: TGCACCAGCAGCCAAGTGAGGGGACTGGACAGGCTACAAACGAACACCGGGGAGCTGTTTTTT. This encodes CTSSQVRGLDRLQTNTGELFF.